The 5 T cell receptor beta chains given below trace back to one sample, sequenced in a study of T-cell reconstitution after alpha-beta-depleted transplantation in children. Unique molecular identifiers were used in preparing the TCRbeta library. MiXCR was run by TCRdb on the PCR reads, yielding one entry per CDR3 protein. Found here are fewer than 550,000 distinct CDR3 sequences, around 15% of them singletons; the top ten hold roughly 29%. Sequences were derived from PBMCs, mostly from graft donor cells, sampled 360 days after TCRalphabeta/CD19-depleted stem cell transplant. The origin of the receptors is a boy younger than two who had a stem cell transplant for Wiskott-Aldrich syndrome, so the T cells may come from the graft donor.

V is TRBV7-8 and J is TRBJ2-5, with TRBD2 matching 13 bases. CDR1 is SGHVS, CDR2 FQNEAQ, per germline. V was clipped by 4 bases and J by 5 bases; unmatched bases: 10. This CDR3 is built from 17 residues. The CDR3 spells CASSSRTSGGQGETQYF. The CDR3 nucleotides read TGTGCCAGCAGCTCCCGGACTAGCGGGGGTCAAGGGGAGACCCAGTACTTC.

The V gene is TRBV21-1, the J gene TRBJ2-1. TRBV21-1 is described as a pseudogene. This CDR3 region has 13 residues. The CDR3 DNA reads TGTGCCAGCAGCAAACAACATGACAATGAGCAGTTCTTC. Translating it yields CASSKQHDNEQFF.

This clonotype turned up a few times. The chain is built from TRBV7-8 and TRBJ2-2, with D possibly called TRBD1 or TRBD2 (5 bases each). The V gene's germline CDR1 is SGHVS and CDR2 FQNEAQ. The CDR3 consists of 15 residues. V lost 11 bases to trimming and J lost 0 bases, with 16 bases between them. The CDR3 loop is CAEGLPGTNTGELFF. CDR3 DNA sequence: TGTGCCGAGGGGCTGCCGGGTACGAACACCGGGGAGCTGTTTTTT.

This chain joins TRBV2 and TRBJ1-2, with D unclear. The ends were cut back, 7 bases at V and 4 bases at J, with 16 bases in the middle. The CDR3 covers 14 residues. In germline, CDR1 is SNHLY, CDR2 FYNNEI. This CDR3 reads CASKTTGSSYGYTF. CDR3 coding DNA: TGTGCCAGCAAGACTACCGGTAGCTCCTATGGCTACACCTTC.

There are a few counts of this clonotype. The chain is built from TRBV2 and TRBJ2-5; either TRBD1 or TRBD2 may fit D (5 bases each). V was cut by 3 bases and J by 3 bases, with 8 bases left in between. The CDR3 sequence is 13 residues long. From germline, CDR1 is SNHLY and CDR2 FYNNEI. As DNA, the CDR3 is TGTGCCAGCAGTGAGGGACCAAAAGAGACCCAGTACTTC. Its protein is CASSEGPKETQYF.